The 20 T cell receptor beta chains below were found in one sample sequenced in a study of vaccination and CD4 T cells after COVID-19. Noted treatment: approximately 9-day PBMC culture with coronavirus spike peptide pools or control peptides (ViraFEST assay). No cognate antigen is known for these TCRs. Sequenced with the Oncomine TCR Beta short-read assay was DNA taken from cultured CD4+ T cells. TCRdb re-called the PCR reads through MiXCR, storing one row per CDR3 protein. Of 9,500 to 15,000 distinct CDR3 sequences listed, around 40% are singletons. The sequenced material came from cultured CD4+ T cells from blood. All receptors come from a human donor with COVID-19.

The rearrangement links TRBV7-3 to TRBJ1-2, with a weak D call TRBD1 (5 bases). Per germline, CDR1 SGHTA and CDR2 FQGTGA. This CDR3 is 14 amino acids long. V lost 1 base, J lost 7 bases, and 13 bases lay in between. The CDR3 DNA reads TGTGCCAGCAGCTTAAGTCCGGGGGTGAGTGGCTACACCTTC. Its protein product is CASSLSPGVSGYTF.

V is TRBV27 and J is TRBJ1-2; D is unresolved. V shed 2 bases and J shed 0 bases, with 10 bases lying between them. Per germline, CDR1 MNHEY and CDR2 SMNVEV (reference sequence). The CDR3 runs 15 residues. The CDR3 loop reads CASSLGRGANYGYTF. The CDR3 DNA sequence: TGTGCCAGCAGTTTAGGGCGGGGAGCTAACTATGGCTACACCTTC.

The V gene is TRBV5-6, the J gene TRBJ2-5; tentatively, D is TRBD2 (6 bases). The CDR3 length is 14 residues. CDR1 and CDR2 from the germline V gene are SGHDT and YYEEEE. Trimming cost V 1 base and J 5 bases, with 12 bases left between them. DNA for the CDR3: TGTGCCAGCAGCTTGTCCCCCCGGGGGGAGACCCAGTACTTC. It is translated as CASSLSPRGETQYF.

J is TRBJ1-6 and V is TRBV28; a weak D match, TRBD1 (5 bases). This CDR3 is 12 amino acids long. The germline V gene has CDR1 MDHEN and CDR2 SYDVKM. Deletions cut 6 bases from V and 11 bases from J, with 11 bases between. The CDR3 DNA is TGTGCCAGCAGCGGTGGACAAACACCCCTCCACTTT. Translation: CASSGGQTPLHF.

The chain links TRBV30 to TRBJ2-2; 12 nucleotides line up with TRBD1. The trim removed 5 bases at V and 8 bases at J, leaving 6 bases unmatched. The CDR3 has 14 amino acids. Germline V gene sequence: CDR1 GTSNPN, CDR2 SVGIG (reference sequence). Here the CDR3 DNA reads TGTGCCTGGCTGGGACAGGGGGCAAAGGGGGAGCTGTTTTTT. It yields the protein CAWLGQGAKGELFF.

This sequence joins TRBV29-1 and TRBJ1-2, with TRBD1 identical over 7 bases. Looked up from germline, CDR1 is SQVTM and CDR2 is ANQGSEA. This CDR3 comprises 14 residues. The ends lost 3 bases at V and 4 bases at J; junction bases unmatched: 8. The CDR3 spells CSVETPGTVYGYTF. Here the CDR3 DNA reads TGCAGCGTTGAGACTCCCGGGACAGTCTATGGCTACACCTTC.

This clonotype was recorded a few times. The chain carries TRBV7-8 and TRBJ1-1, with D possibly matching TRBD1 (5 bases). This CDR3 region has 13 residues. Per the germline V gene, CDR1 is SGHVS and CDR2 is FQNEAQ. V lost 5 bases to trimming and J lost 8 bases, with 15 bases between them. Here the CDR3 DNA reads TGTGCCAGCAGCCCAGCAGGGTGGGGAGAAGCTTTCTTT. Translation: CASSPAGWGEAFF.

This clonotype was observed a few times. The J gene is TRBJ1-2, the V gene TRBV7-9; 10 bases fit TRBD1. CDR1 is SEHNR and CDR2 is FQNEAQ in the germline V gene (reference sequence). This CDR3 spans 13 amino acids. Losses at the gene ends were 4 bases for V and 6 bases for J; bases not matched to a gene: 2. The CDR3 DNA sequence: TGTGCCAGCAGCTACGGGACAGGGGATGGCTACACCTTC. It codes for CASSYGTGDGYTF.

The genes are TRBV6-1 and TRBJ2-2; 14 bases align to TRBD2. The V gene end was trimmed by 6 bases and the J gene end by 4 bases; junction bases not matched to a gene: 4. The germline V gene has CDR1 MNHNS and CDR2 SASEGT. The CDR3 is made up of 16 amino acids. The DNA for the CDR3 is TGTGCCAGCAGCCGACTAGCGGGGGGGCCCACCGGGGAGCTGTTTTTT. It codes for CASSRLAGGPTGELFF.

This clonotype was observed a few times. The chain uses TRBV2 and TRBJ1-1; D remains unclear. Trimming removed 8 bases at V and 2 bases at J, with 24 bases between. The germline gives CDR1 SNHLY, CDR2 FYNNEI. The CDR3 is 17 amino acids. The CDR3 DNA reads as TGTGCCAGCCCCCAGTCCGATATCCCGGGAGCCAACACTGAAGCTTTCTTT. Encoded protein: CASPQSDIPGANTEAFF. Full variable domain (missing parts from reference TRBV2 and TRBJ1-1): EPEVTQTPSHQVTQMGQEVILRCVPISNHLYFYWYRQILGQKVEFLVSFYNNEISEKSEIFDDQFSVERPDGSNFTLKIRSTKLEDSAMYFCASPQSDIPGANTEAFFGQGTRLTVV.

V gene TRBV19 combines with J gene TRBJ2-5; D not certain. Germline loops: CDR1 LNHDA, CDR2 SQIVND (reference sequence). The CDR3 runs to 12 residues. V gave up 10 bases and J gave up 4 bases, with 13 bases separating them. The CDR3 DNA reads as TGTGCCACGTCCAGTCCGGGAGAGACCCAGTACTTC. Amino acid sequence: CATSSPGETQYF. Combining the CDR3 with reference TRBV19 and TRBJ2-5 gives the whole variable domain DGGITQSPKYLFRKEGQNVTLSCEQNLNHDAMYWYRQDPGQGLRLIYYSQIVNDFQKGDIAEGYSVSREKKESFPLTVTSAQKNPTAFYLCATSSPGETQYFGPGTRLLVL.

The chain carries TRBV7-2 and TRBJ2-7; 9 bases match TRBD1. In germline, CDR1 is SGHTA, CDR2 FQGNSA. After removal of 3 bases from V and 0 bases from J, the junction contained 6 bases not matched to a gene. CDR3 length: 16 amino acids. The CDR3 DNA sequence: TGTGCCAGCAGCTTTCTTCGGGACAGGGCCTCCTACGAGCAGTACTTC. This sequence encodes CASSFLRDRASYEQYF.

This chain links TRBV15 with TRBJ2-7; 8 bases map to TRBD1. CDR3 length: 14 residues. Germline CDR1 reads LNHNV; CDR2 reads YYDKDF (reference sequence). V dropped 1 base and J dropped 4; count of bases not matched to a gene: 3. The CDR3 protein is CATSRAQGAYEQYF. The CDR3 DNA reads TGTGCCACCAGCAGAGCGCAGGGGGCGTACGAGCAGTACTTC.

The V call is TRBV6-5, the J call TRBJ2-2; a possible D gene is TRBD2 (5 bases). The CDR3 is made up of 16 amino acids. The ends were cut back, 4 bases at V and 5 bases at J, with 17 bases in the middle. Germline V gene lookup returns CDR1 MNHEY and CDR2 SVGAGI. As DNA, the CDR3 is TGTGCCAGCAGTTTCCCCCAGCGGCCCCTTACCGGGGAGCTGTTTTTT. Its translation: CASSFPQRPLTGELFF.

The chain is built from TRBV20-1 and TRBJ2-5, with D possibly TRBD2 on 7 matching bases. Trimming took off 3 bases at V and 4 bases at J, with 15 bases between the two ends. The V gene's germline CDR1 is DFQATT and CDR2 SNEGSKA (reference sequence). The CDR3 is made up of 14 amino acids. The CDR3 loop reads CSASGGRGSETQYF. CDR3 bases: TGCAGTGCTAGCGGGGGGCGCGGTTCAGAGACCCAGTACTTC.

This clonotype was seen a single time. The CDR3 DNA is TGTGCCAGCAGTTTAGCGCCGAGGGAGACCCAGTACTTC. As protein: CASSLAPRETQYF. V usage is TRBV12-3 or TRBV12-4 and J usage is TRBJ2-5; D call uncertain. The length of the CDR3 is 13 residues. V dropped 0 bases and J dropped 5 bases, with 7 bases sitting between them.

The chain uses TRBV29-1 and TRBJ1-1; D is undetermined. V was clipped by 0 bases and J by 10 bases, with 12 bases between them. Germline V CDR1 and CDR2: SQVTM, ANQGSEA. The CDR3 runs to 12 residues. CDR3 coding DNA: TGCAGCGTTGAAGAGAACTCCTTGGGAGCTTTCTTT. Translating gives CSVEENSLGAFF.

In its sample, this clonotype is medium-sized. This rearrangement joins TRBV20-1 to TRBJ1-3, with D unclear. CDR1 is DFQATT, CDR2 SNEGSKA, per germline (reference sequence). The CDR3 covers 14 residues. The germline V and J ends were trimmed by 2 bases and 1 base, with 9 bases remaining between them. This CDR3 reads CSARRTGSGNTIYF. For the CDR3, the DNA is TGCAGTGCTAGACGAACTGGATCTGGAAACACCATATATTTT.

The J gene is TRBJ1-3, the V gene TRBV28; D remains ambiguous. Trimming pared 2 bases from V and 4 bases from J, leaving 3 bases between. Germline V lookup: CDR1 MDHEN, CDR2 SYDVKM. CDR3 length: 12 amino acids. DNA for the CDR3: TGTGCCAGCAGTTTAGGAGGAAACACCATATATTTT. Protein sequence: CASSLGGNTIYF.

The V call is TRBV6-1, the J call TRBJ1-5, with 7 bases that match TRBD1. Germline loops: CDR1 MNHNS, CDR2 SASEGT. Losses at the gene ends were 7 bases for V and 1 base for J; bases not matched to a gene: 13. There are 17 residues in the CDR3. The CDR3 region is CASIDGLGGFSNQPQHF. The CDR3, as DNA: TGTGCCAGCATCGACGGGTTAGGGGGCTTCAGCAATCAGCCCCAGCATTTT.